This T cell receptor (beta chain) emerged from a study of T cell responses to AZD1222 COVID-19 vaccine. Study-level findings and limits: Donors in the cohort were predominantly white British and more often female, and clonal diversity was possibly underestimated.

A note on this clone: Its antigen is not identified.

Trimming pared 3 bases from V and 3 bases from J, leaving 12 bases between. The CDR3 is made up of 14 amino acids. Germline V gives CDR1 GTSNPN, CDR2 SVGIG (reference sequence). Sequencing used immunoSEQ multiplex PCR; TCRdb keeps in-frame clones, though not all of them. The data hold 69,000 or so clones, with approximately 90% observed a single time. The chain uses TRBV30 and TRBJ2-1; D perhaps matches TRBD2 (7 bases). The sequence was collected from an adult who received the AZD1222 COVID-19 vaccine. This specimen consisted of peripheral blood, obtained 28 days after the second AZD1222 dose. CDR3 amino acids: CAWRGRGRYNEQFF. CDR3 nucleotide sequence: TGTGCCTGGAGGGGGCGGGGGCGCTACAATGAGCAGTTCTTC.